The 32 T cell receptor beta chains reported below all come from one sample, sequenced in a study of CD8 T cell repertoires and HIV-1 epitope variants. Their cognate antigens are unknown. Only in-frame clones appear in the TCRdb table, and some are missing; sequencing was by immunoSEQ multiplex PCR. The sample records about 2,600 clones, roughly 72% being singletons. Source material: cultured CD8+ T cells derived from PBMCs. The receptor set was obtained from a male donor with HIV.

The chain carries TRBV7-3 and TRBJ2-1, with 9 bases lining up with TRBD1. Looked up from germline, CDR1 is SGHTA and CDR2 is FQGTGA. Trimming removed 2 bases from V and 0 bases from J; junction bases left unmatched: 2. This CDR3 contains 16 residues. This CDR3 reads CASSLAGQGSYNEQFF. CDR3 sequence (DNA): TGTGCCAGCAGCTTAGCGGGACAGGGCTCCTACAATGAGCAGTTCTTC.

This chain links TRBV4-2 with TRBJ2-1; 15 nucleotides agree with TRBD2. Germline loops: CDR1 LGHNA, CDR2 YNFKEQ. The CDR3 runs 17 residues. J lost 4 bases, V lost 0 bases, and 1 base had no gene match. CDR3 loop: CASSQDGLAGGYNEQFF. CDR3 DNA: TGTGCCAGCAGCCAAGATGGACTAGCGGGAGGGTACAATGAGCAGTTCTTC.

This chain uses TRBV28 with TRBJ2-7, with D perhaps matching TRBD1 or TRBD2 (6 bases each). The V end was cut by 5 bases, the J end by 2 bases, with 19 bases between. The germline gives CDR1 MDHEN, CDR2 SYDVKM. The CDR3 length is 16 residues. CDR3 residues: CASSPRGAGGAYEQYF. CDR3 sequence (DNA): TGTGCCAGCAGTCCCCGCGGTGCCGGGGGCGCCTACGAGCAGTACTTC.

As DNA, the CDR3 is TGTGCCATCAGTGAGTCAGCGGGGGAGCAGTACTTC. It yields the protein CAISESAGEQYF. The V and J genes are TRBV10-3 and TRBJ2-7; the match to TRBD2 covers 7 bases. Trimming removed 0 bases from V and 7 bases from J; junction bases left unmatched: 0. Germline CDR1 reads ENHRY; CDR2 reads SYGVKD. This CDR3 has 12 residues.

V usage is TRBV29-1 and J usage is TRBJ2-2, with D possibly being TRBD2 (6 bases). Germline assignment: CDR1 SQVTM and CDR2 ANQGSEA. The CDR3 extends over 13 amino acids. Trimming removed 3 bases at V and 1 base at J, with 6 bases between. The DNA for the CDR3 is TGCAGCGTTGACGGGAGGAACACCGGGGAGCTGTTTTTT. It is translated as CSVDGRNTGELFF.

This chain joins TRBV7-6 and TRBJ2-2; 8 nucleotides match TRBD2. Trimming took 4 bases from V and 7 from J; bases not matched to a gene: 14. Germline values: CDR1 SGHVS, CDR2 FNYEAQ. The CDR3 consists of 17 residues. The CDR3 DNA follows: TGTGCCAGCAGCTCTGCAGAGGGGGGACTAGTAGTCGGGGAGCTGTTTTTT. Translating gives CASSSAEGGLVVGELFF.

The chain uses TRBV7-8 and TRBJ2-1, with TRBD1 as a possible D gene (6 bases). V was trimmed by 5 bases and J by 6 bases, leaving 14 bases between them. In germline, CDR1 is SGHVS, CDR2 FQNEAQ. The CDR3 loop spans 14 amino acids. Written as DNA, the CDR3 is TGTGCCAGCAGCCGGTGGGACACCCCCAATGAGCAGTTCTTC. This sequence encodes CASSRWDTPNEQFF.

The chain has TRBV4-1 and TRBJ2-7, with 8 nucleotides matching TRBD2. The CDR3 extends over 15 amino acids. CDR1 is MGHRA, CDR2 YSYEKL, per germline. J gave up 1 base and V 1 base, and 3 bases lay outside the gene matches. Written as DNA, the CDR3 is TGCGCCAGCAGCCAAGTGCGGGGGGCTTCCTACGAGCAGTACTTC. As protein: CASSQVRGASYEQYF.

The chain employs TRBV28 and TRBJ2-3; D gene ambiguous. With 6 bases removed from V and 4 bases from J, the gap between germline ends came to 5 bases. Germline V lookup: CDR1 MDHEN, CDR2 SYDVKM. This CDR3 region has 11 residues. The CDR3 reads CASSLADTQYF. CDR3 nucleotides: TGTGCCAGCAGCCTAGCAGATACGCAGTATTTT.

The chain couples TRBV11-3 to TRBJ1-4, with no clear D. This CDR3 has 15 residues. CDR1 is SGHNT, CDR2 YENEEA, per germline. Trimming shortened V by 1 base and J by 8 bases, and 14 bases separated the two germline ends. The CDR3 nucleotides read TGTGCCAGCAGCTTAGGTAACAGAGAGCGGGAAAAACTGTTTTTT. It translates to CASSLGNREREKLFF.

The V call is TRBV6-1, the J call TRBJ1-1, with no clear D. The CDR3 runs 19 residues. Germline assignment: CDR1 MNHNS and CDR2 SASEGT. V was shortened by 0 bases and J by 6 bases, with 26 bases between the two germline ends. CDR3 bases: TGTGCCAGCAGTGAAGCCTTTTTCCGAGATGAACATAGGAATCCTGAAGCTTTCTTT. Its protein product is CASSEAFFRDEHRNPEAFF.

V and J are TRBV6-5 and TRBJ2-1, with a possible D match to TRBD1 (6 bases). Germline loops: CDR1 MNHEY, CDR2 SVGAGI. Between the trimmed V and J ends, which lost 5 bases and 6 bases, there was a span of 11 bases. The CDR3 is made up of 13 amino acids. CDR3 nucleotide sequence: TGTGCCAGCAGTAAGACAGGATTCAATGAGCAGTTCTTC. The encoded protein is CASSKTGFNEQFF.

The chain uses TRBV5-1 and TRBJ2-2; 7 positions match TRBD1. The CDR3 is 13 amino acids. The germline V gene has CDR1 SGHRS and CDR2 YFSETQ. The V segment lost 3 bases and the J segment 6 bases; nucleotides outside the gene matches: 2. The DNA of the CDR3 is TGCGCCAGCAGCTCCCAGGGGGCCGGGGAGCTGTTTTTT. This codes for CASSSQGAGELFF.

This clone has a handful of counts. The V call is TRBV7-9, the J call TRBJ2-3; D not certain. The CDR3 sequence is 13 residues long. Germline CDR1 and CDR2: SEHNR and FQNEAQ (reference sequence). V lost 5 bases to trimming and J lost 6 bases, with 12 bases between them. For the CDR3, the DNA is TGTGCCAGCAGCCATCGGTCTCAGGATACGCAGTATTTT. It specifies CASSHRSQDTQYF.

This chain links TRBV28 with TRBJ1-5; D remains ambiguous. Trimming shortened V by 5 bases and J by 7 bases, and 9 bases separated the two germline ends. This CDR3 is built from 12 residues. The germline V gene has CDR1 MDHEN and CDR2 SYDVKM. This CDR3 is CASSASRQPQHF. For the CDR3, the DNA is TGTGCCAGCAGTGCTTCGAGGCAGCCCCAGCATTTT.

V and J are TRBV5-1 and TRBJ1-1; D not resolved. CDR1 is SGHRS, CDR2 YFSETQ, per germline. Trimming took off 0 bases at V and 1 base at J, with 10 bases between the two ends. CDR3 length: 15 amino acids. In nucleotides, the CDR3 is TGCGCCAGCAGCTTGGAGGGAAGAACGAACACTGAAGCTTTCTTT. Translated, it gives CASSLEGRTNTEAFF.

The chain couples TRBV28 to TRBJ2-7; no reliable D call. V shed 5 bases and J shed 0 bases, with 11 bases lying between them. The CDR3 extends over 14 amino acids. Germline V gives CDR1 MDHEN, CDR2 SYDVKM. The CDR3 bases are TGTGCCAGCAGTCTTCTCTTGATCTCCTACGAGCAGTACTTC. Its translation: CASSLLLISYEQYF.

V usage is TRBV6-5 and J usage is TRBJ2-7; no clear D. The CDR3 extends over 14 amino acids. The germline gives CDR1 MNHEY, CDR2 SVGAGI. V dropped 5 bases and J dropped 2 bases, with 13 bases sitting between them. CDR3 nucleotides: TGTGCCAGCAGTGAAAGTCCTGCCCCCTACGAGCAGTACTTC. It encodes CASSESPAPYEQYF.

The chain employs TRBV11-2 and TRBJ2-3, with D hard to call. Germline V gene lookup returns CDR1 SGHAT and CDR2 FQNNGV. V lost 6 bases, J lost 0 bases, and 7 bases lay in between. The CDR3 has 13 amino acids. In nucleotides, the CDR3 is TGTGCCAGCAGTTCTAAAAGCACAGATACGCAGTATTTT. Encoded protein: CASSSKSTDTQYF.

This clone turned up a few times. The CDR3 sequence is CASYSLDYGYTF. The CDR3 coding sequence is TGTGCCAGTTATTCCTTGGACTATGGCTACACCTTC. The gene calls are TRBV28 and TRBJ1-2; D gene unclear. Germline CDR1 and CDR2: MDHEN and SYDVKM. Trimming cost V 9 bases and J 3 bases, with 11 bases left between them. The CDR3 is made up of 12 amino acids.

The CDR3 sequence is CASSDGNYNEQFF. The CDR3 DNA follows: TGTGCCAGCAGCGATGGAAACTACAATGAGCAGTTCTTC. V and J are TRBV7-2 and TRBJ2-1; D not certain. The CDR3 spans 13 residues. Germline CDR1 reads SGHTA; CDR2 reads FQGNSA. The germline V and J ends were trimmed by 5 bases and 3 bases, with 8 bases remaining between them.

V is TRBV5-2 and J is TRBJ1-2. TRBV5-2 is assigned pseudogene status. The CDR3 is made up of 16 amino acids. The CDR3 sequence: CASSQDPPDLDYGYTF. Written as DNA, the CDR3 is TGCGCCAGCAGCCAAGATCCCCCAGACTTGGACTATGGCTACACCTTC.

The V and J genes are TRBV4-2 and TRBJ2-7; D is unclear. The CDR3 loop spans 13 amino acids. Germline V gene data show CDR1 as LGHNA and CDR2 as YNFKEQ. V lost 2 bases and J lost 1, with 6 bases in between. CDR3 residues: CASSQPPSYEQYF. In nucleotides, the CDR3 is TGTGCCAGCAGCCAACCCCCTTCCTACGAGCAGTACTTC.

This chain joins TRBV2 and TRBJ2-5, with D perhaps matching TRBD1 or TRBD2 (6 bases each). The V gene lost 6 bases and the J gene lost 5 bases, with 16 bases spanning the gap. Germline assignment: CDR1 SNHLY and CDR2 FYNNEI. This CDR3 comprises 14 residues. CDR3 sequence: CASRGFTGRETQYF. The CDR3 region has the DNA TGTGCCAGCAGGGGCTTCACAGGGAGGGAGACCCAGTACTTC.

This clone was counted between two and nine times. The chain carries TRBV27 and TRBJ1-5; D call uncertain. CDR3 length equals 14 residues. V shed 2 bases and J shed 7 bases, with 12 bases lying between them. Per the germline V gene, CDR1 is MNHEY and CDR2 is SMNVEV (reference sequence). CDR3 in DNA: TGTGCCAGCAGTTTACGGACGGATGGGCAGCCCCAGCATTTT. Amino acid sequence: CASSLRTDGQPQHF.

In this sample, this clone turned up once. The chain is built from TRBV15 and TRBJ1-1, with D unclear. Trimming removed 1 base at V and 6 bases at J, with 12 bases between. CDR3 length: 14 residues. Germline values: CDR1 LNHNV, CDR2 YYDKDF (reference sequence). In DNA, the CDR3 is TGTGCCACCAGCAGAGTGAGGGATTCGGCTGAAGCTTTCTTT. Translating it yields CATSRVRDSAEAFF. The full variable domain, with the rest looked up from reference TRBV15 and TRBJ1-1, is DAMVIQNPRYQVTQFGKPVTLSCSQTLNHNVMYWYQQKSSQAPKLLFHYYDKDFNNEADTPDNFQSRRPNTSFCFLDIRSPGLGDTAMYLCATSRVRDSAEAFFGQGTRLTVV.

V usage is TRBV19 and J usage is TRBJ1-1, with D perhaps matching TRBD1 (5 bases). This CDR3 comprises 14 residues. V lost 5 bases and J lost 3, with 13 bases in between. Germline assignment: CDR1 LNHDA and CDR2 SQIVND (reference sequence). The CDR3: CASSPRWGDTEAFF. CDR3 nucleotides: TGTGCCAGTAGTCCCCGGTGGGGGGACACTGAAGCTTTCTTT.

This clone is hyperexpanded within its sample. V gene TRBV13 combines with J gene TRBJ2-5; tentative D call: TRBD2 (5 bases). From germline, CDR1 is PRHDT and CDR2 FYEKMQ (reference sequence). Trimming cost V 4 bases and J 2 bases, with 14 bases left between them. The CDR3 is 15 amino acids. The CDR3 reads CASSSAGIDQETQYF. CDR3 DNA sequence: TGTGCCAGCAGCTCCGCCGGGATAGATCAAGAGACCCAGTACTTC.

This clone has only a few counts. The chain joins TRBV7-2 to TRBJ1-5; no clear D gene. Trimming cost V 1 base and J 5 bases, with 3 bases left between them. The CDR3 has 12 residues. Looked up from germline, CDR1 is SGHTA and CDR2 is FQGNSA. Here the CDR3 DNA reads TGTGCCAGCAGCTTAGACTATCAGCCCCAGCATTTT. Residues: CASSLDYQPQHF.

V usage is TRBV10-3 and J usage is TRBJ1-3; the match to TRBD1 covers 9 bases. This CDR3 comprises 17 residues. Germline V gene lookup returns CDR1 ENHRY and CDR2 SYGVKD. With 1 base clipped from V and 4 bases from J, the junction kept 8 bases outside the gene matches. The CDR3 protein is CAISEYPGQGYGNTIYF. Written as DNA, the CDR3 is TGTGCCATCAGTGAGTATCCGGGACAGGGCTACGGAAACACCATATATTTT.

V and J are TRBV10-2 and TRBJ2-3, with D maybe TRBD2 (5 bases). The CDR3 contains 17 residues. CDR1 WSHSY and CDR2 SAAADI come from the germline V gene. Trimming took off 3 bases at V and 2 bases at J, with 18 bases between the two ends. CDR3 amino acids: CASSDGNSESFTDTQYF. The CDR3 nucleotides read TGCGCCAGCAGTGACGGGAATAGCGAGAGCTTCACAGATACGCAGTATTTT.

V and J are TRBV9 and TRBJ1-1; D might be TRBD1 (5 bases). The germline V gene has CDR1 SGDLS and CDR2 YYNGEE. The CDR3 runs to 14 residues. V shed 4 bases and J shed 5 bases, with 15 bases lying between them. CDR3 DNA: TGTGCCAGCAGCCCTCAGGGTGGGAAGACTGAAGCTTTCTTT. This sequence encodes CASSPQGGKTEAFF.